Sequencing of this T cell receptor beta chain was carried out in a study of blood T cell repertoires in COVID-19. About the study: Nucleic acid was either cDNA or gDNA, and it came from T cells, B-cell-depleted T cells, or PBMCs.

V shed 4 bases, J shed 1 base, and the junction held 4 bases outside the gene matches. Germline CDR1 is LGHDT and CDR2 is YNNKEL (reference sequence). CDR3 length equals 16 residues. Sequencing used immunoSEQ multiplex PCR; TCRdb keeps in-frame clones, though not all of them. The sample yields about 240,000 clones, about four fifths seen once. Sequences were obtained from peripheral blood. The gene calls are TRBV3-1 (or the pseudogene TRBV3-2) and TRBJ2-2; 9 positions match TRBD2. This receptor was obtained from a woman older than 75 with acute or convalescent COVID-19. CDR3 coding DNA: TGTGCCAGCAGCCTAGGGACTAGCCTGAACACCGGGGAGCTGTTTTTT. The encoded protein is CASSLGTSLNTGELFF.